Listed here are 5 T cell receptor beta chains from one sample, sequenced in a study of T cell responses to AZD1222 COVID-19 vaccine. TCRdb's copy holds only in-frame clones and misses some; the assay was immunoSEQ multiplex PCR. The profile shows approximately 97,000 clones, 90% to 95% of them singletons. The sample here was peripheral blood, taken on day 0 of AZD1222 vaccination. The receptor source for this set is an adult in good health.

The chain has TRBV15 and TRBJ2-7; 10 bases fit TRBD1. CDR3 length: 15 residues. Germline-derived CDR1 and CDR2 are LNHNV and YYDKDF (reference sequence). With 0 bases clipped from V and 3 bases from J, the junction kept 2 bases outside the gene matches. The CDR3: CATSRDRTGGYEQYF. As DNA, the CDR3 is TGTGCCACCAGCAGAGATCGGACAGGGGGCTACGAGCAGTACTTC.

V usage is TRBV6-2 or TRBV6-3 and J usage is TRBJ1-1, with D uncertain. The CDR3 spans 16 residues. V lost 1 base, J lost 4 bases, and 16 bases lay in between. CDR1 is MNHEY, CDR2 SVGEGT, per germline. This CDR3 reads CASSYFRGLPGTEAFF. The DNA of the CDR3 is TGTGCCAGCAGTTACTTCAGAGGTCTCCCTGGCACTGAAGCTTTCTTT.

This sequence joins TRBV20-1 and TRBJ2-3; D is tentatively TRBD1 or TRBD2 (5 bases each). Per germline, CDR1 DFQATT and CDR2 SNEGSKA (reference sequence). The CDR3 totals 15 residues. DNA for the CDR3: TGCAGGGCTCGTGGGACGGGTTCTTTGGGAGATACGCAGTATTTT. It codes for CRARGTGSLGDTQYF.

CDR3 sequence (DNA): TGTGCCAGCAGCCCGCCGGGACTAGCGGCCTCCTACGAGCAGTACTTC. It specifies CASSPPGLAASYEQYF. The chain employs TRBV11-1 and TRBJ2-7, with 11 nucleotides matching TRBD2. CDR3 length: 16 residues. CDR1 is SGHAT and CDR2 is FQDESV in the germline V gene (reference sequence). V shed 5 bases and J 0 bases; nucleotides not matched to a gene: 6.

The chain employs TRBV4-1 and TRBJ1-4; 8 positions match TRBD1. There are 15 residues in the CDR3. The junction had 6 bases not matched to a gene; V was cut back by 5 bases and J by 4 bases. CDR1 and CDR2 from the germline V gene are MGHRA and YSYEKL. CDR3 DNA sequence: TGCGCCAGCAGCAACCAGGGGGCAGGTAATGAAAAACTGTTTTTT. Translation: CASSNQGAGNEKLFF.